A selection of T cell receptor beta chains follows, all from one sample in a study of OX40 agonist ivuxolimab in advanced cancers. Data came from immunoSEQ multiplex PCR; TCRdb stores just in-frame clones and leaves some out. The table has 63,000 or so clones, roughly 84% seen once. The sample here was CD4+ or CD8+ T cells sorted from blood, taken in a trial of the OX40 agonist ivuxolimab. All receptors derive from an adult with an advanced solid tumor such as melanoma, head and neck, liver or kidney cancer. CDR3s include the opening cysteine and the closing phenylalanine or tryptophan. Fields, in order: V gene, clone size, CDR3 protein. For some rows the clone size is stated as once, few or many, or as a class when expanded; others skip it.

TRBV4-1,once,CASSLTGYDEKLFF
TRBV5-1,-,CASSLVTGGNEKLFF
TRBV27,-,CASSLFTRLAGNNEQFF
TRBV4-2,-,CASSTRTRYTQYF
TRBV5-5,-,CASSLGAYEQYF
TRBV30,-,CAWRGDRDQPQHF
TRBV2,-,CASGTDNLSNQPQHF
TRBV10-3,few,CAISGDLSDTQYF
TRBV19,-,CASSKLGTGVNQPQHF
TRBV7-2,-,CASSPVVVTRTSGANVLTF
TRBV21-1,few,CASSKGDPNRGRVDEQFF
TRBV4-3,-,CASSQDPARNQPQHF
TRBV4-1,-,CASSQGQGQWETQYF
TRBV7-9,-,CASSLGSSGDEQFF
TRBV10-3,few,CATSGGNSNQPQHF
TRBV4-1,-,CASSQAGSTDTQYF